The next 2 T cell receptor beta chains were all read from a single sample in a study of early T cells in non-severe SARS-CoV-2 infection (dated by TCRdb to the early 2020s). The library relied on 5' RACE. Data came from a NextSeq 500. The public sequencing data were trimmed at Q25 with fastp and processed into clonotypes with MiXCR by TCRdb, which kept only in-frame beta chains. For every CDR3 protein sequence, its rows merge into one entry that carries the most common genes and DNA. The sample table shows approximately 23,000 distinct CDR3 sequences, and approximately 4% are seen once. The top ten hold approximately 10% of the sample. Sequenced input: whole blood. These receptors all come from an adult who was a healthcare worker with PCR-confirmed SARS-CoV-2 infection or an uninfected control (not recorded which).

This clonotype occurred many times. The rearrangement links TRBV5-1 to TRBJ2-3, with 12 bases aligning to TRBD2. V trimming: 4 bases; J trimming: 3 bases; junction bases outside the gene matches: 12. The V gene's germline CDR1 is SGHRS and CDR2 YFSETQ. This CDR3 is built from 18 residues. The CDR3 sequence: CASSRTASGRAVTDTQYF. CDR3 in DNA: TGCGCCAGCAGCCGGACGGCTAGCGGGAGGGCCGTAACAGATACGCAGTATTTT.

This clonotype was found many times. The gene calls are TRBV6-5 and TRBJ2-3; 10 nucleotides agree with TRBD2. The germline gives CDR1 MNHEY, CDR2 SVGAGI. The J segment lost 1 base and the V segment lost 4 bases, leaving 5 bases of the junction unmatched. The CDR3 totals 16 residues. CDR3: CASSSKGTSGTDTQYF. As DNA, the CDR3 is TGTGCCAGCAGTTCCAAAGGGACTAGCGGCACAGATACGCAGTATTTT.